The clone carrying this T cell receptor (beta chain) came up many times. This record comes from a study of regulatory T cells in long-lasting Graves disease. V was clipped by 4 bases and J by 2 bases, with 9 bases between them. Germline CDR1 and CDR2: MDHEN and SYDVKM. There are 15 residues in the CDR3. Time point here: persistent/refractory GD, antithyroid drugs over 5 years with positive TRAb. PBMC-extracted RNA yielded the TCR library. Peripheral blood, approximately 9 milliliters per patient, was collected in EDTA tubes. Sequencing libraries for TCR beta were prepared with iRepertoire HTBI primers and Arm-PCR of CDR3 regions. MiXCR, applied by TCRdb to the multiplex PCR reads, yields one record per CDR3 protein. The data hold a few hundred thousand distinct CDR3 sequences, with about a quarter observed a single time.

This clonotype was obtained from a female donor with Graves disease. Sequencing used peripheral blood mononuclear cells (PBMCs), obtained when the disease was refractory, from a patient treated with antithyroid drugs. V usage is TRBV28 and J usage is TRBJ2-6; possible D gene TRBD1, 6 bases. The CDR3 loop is CASSYREAGANVLTF. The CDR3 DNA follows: TGTGCCAGCAGTTACAGGGAAGCTGGGGCCAACGTCCTGACTTTC.